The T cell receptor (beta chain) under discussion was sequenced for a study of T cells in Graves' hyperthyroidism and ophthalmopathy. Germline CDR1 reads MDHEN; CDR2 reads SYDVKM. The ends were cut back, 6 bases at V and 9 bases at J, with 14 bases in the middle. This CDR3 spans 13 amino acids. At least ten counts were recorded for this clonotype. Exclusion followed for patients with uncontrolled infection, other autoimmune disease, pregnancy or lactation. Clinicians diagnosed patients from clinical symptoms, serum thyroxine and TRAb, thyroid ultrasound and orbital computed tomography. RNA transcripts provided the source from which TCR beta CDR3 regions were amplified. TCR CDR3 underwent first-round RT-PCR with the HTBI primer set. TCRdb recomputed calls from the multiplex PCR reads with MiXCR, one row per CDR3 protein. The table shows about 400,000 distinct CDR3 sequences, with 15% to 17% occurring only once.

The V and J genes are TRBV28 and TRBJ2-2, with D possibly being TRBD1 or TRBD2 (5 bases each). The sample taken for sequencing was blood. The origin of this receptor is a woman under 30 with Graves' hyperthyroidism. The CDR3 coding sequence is TGTGCCAGCAGGGGGACGGAACACCGGGAGCTGTTTTTT. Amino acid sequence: CASRGTEHRELFF.